The T cell receptor (beta chain) described here comes from a study of T cells in Graves' hyperthyroidism and ophthalmopathy. Study-wide points: Blood samples included most of the expanded thyroid clonotypes exceeding 0.001.

The V and J ends lost 5 bases and 7 bases, in that order; junction bases with no gene match: 5. The CDR3 extends over 15 amino acids. The germline V gene has CDR1 SNHLY and CDR2 FYNNEI. This clonotype was found many times. What it recognizes is unknown. TCR beta CDR3 region amplification was performed from RNA transcripts. Using the HTBI primer set, a first-round RT-PCR was run on the TCR CDR3. TCRdb used MiXCR to reprocess the multiplex PCR reads, holding one entry per CDR3 protein. The sample carries some 490,000 distinct CDR3 sequences, under 25% recorded once. This chain uses TRBV2 with TRBJ2-2, with 12 bases matching TRBD2. The source material was blood. This clonotype was obtained from a woman between 70 and 85 years old with Graves' ophthalmopathy. In nucleotides, the CDR3 is TGTGCCAGCAGTTCCGGGACTAGCGGGTTCGGGGAGCTGTTTTTT. The encoded protein is CASSSGTSGFGELFF.